These 32 T cell receptor beta chains share one sample of origin, sequenced in a study of shared clonotypes between healthy human individuals. Naive CD8 cells lacked CD45RO and underwent positive selection for CCR7, leaving out terminally differentiated effector memory CD45RA+ cells. Assay used: immunoSEQ multiplex PCR; TCRdb lists only in-frame clones, some missing. The sample yields approximately 2,200,000 clones, 93% seen once. Material for sequencing was naive CD8+ T cells from PBMCs. The receptors were gathered from a man between 18 and 35 years old in good health. Some clones in this sample may be carry-over from other donors' samples.

The chain links TRBV6-5 to TRBJ2-1, with D unresolved. Germline V gene sequence: CDR1 MNHEY, CDR2 SVGAGI. Trimming left V 2 bases short and J 8 bases short, with 19 bases between. This CDR3 is 16 amino acids long. Written as DNA, the CDR3 is TGTGCCAGCAGTTACCCCCGGCTTCGGAAATTGGATGAGCAGTTCTTC. Its protein product is CASSYPRLRKLDEQFF.

V gene TRBV27 combines with J gene TRBJ2-7; 11 nucleotides line up with TRBD2. The CDR3 is 16 residues long. Germline CDR1 and CDR2: MNHEY and SMNVEV (reference sequence). Losses at the gene ends were 1 base for V and 6 bases for J; bases not matched to a gene: 8. The CDR3 DNA reads TGTGCCAGCAGTTTATTGCTAGCGGGAGGTCTGGGCGAGCAGTACTTC. It encodes CASSLLLAGGLGEQYF.

This sequence joins TRBV13 and TRBJ2-7, with a tentative D call TRBD1 (5 bases). Germline values: CDR1 PRHDT, CDR2 FYEKMQ (reference sequence). CDR3 length: 14 residues. The ends were cut back, 1 base at V and 6 bases at J, with 13 bases in the middle. The CDR3 sequence is CASSLEPQGGEQYF. The DNA for the CDR3 is TGTGCCAGCAGCTTAGAGCCCCAGGGCGGCGAGCAGTACTTC.

In its sample, this clone was seen a few times. The chain recombines TRBV28 with TRBJ1-1, with D possibly matching TRBD1 (5 bases). V was pared by 2 bases and J by 4 bases, with 8 bases between. CDR1 and CDR2 from the germline V gene are MDHEN and SYDVKM. CDR3 length: 13 residues. CDR3 sequence: CASSLGALTEAFF. DNA of the CDR3: TGTGCCAGCAGTTTAGGGGCTCTCACTGAAGCTTTCTTT. Variable domain in full (rest from reference TRBV28 and TRBJ1-1): DVKVTQSSRYLVKRTGEKVFLECVQDMDHENMFWYRQDPGLGLRLIYFSYDVKMKEKGDIPEGYSVSREKKERFSLILESASTNQTSMYLCASSLGALTEAFFGQGTRLTVV.

The V gene is TRBV30, the J gene TRBJ1-2; possible D gene TRBD1, 5 bases. This CDR3 is 14 amino acids long. Trimming shortened V by 6 bases and J by 3 bases, and 17 bases separated the two germline ends. Germline CDR1 GTSNPN, CDR2 SVGIG (reference sequence). This CDR3 is CACPRTFSDYGYTF. CDR3 in DNA: TGTGCCTGCCCTAGGACATTCAGCGACTATGGCTACACCTTC. The complete variable domain, with remaining parts taken from reference TRBV30 and TRBJ1-2, reads SQTIHQWPATLVQPVGSPLSLECTVEGTSNPNLYWYRQAAGRGLQLLFYSVGIGQISSEVPQNLSASRPQDRQFILSSKKLLLSDSGFYLCACPRTFSDYGYTFGSGTRLTVV.

The chain is built from TRBV9 and TRBJ1-4; D gene uncertain. The V end lost 3 bases, the J end lost 8 bases, and 17 bases lay between the germline ends. CDR3 size: 15 residues. The V gene's germline CDR1 is SGDLS and CDR2 YYNGEE. CDR3 protein: CASSDGEGVREKLFF. CDR3 bases: TGTGCCAGCAGCGATGGTGAAGGTGTAAGAGAAAAACTGTTTTTT. The full variable domain, completed using reference TRBV9 and TRBJ1-4, is DSGVTQTPKHLITATGQRVTLRCSPRSGDLSVYWYQQSLDQGLQFLIQYYNGEERAKGNILERFSAQQFPDLHSELNLSSLELGDSALYFCASSDGEGVREKLFFGSGTQLSVL.

The CDR3 sequence is CASSFFGTGELFF. The DNA for the CDR3 is TGTGCCAGCAGTTTCTTCGGAACCGGGGAGCTGTTTTTT. The chain uses TRBV27 and TRBJ2-2, with unresolved D. Germline values: CDR1 MNHEY, CDR2 SMNVEV (reference sequence). Trimming removed 3 bases from V and 5 bases from J, with 7 bases in between. The CDR3 totals 13 residues.

The CDR3 sequence: CASSDTSGRKDEQFF. The CDR3, as DNA: TGTGCCAGCAGCGATACTAGCGGGAGAAAGGATGAGCAGTTCTTC. The chain recombines TRBV9 with TRBJ2-1; 11 nucleotides agree with TRBD2. Germline V gives CDR1 SGDLS, CDR2 YYNGEE. The V segment lost 3 bases and the J segment 8 bases; nucleotides outside the gene matches: 7. This CDR3 is built from 15 residues.

The genes are TRBV19 and TRBJ2-3; the match to TRBD1 covers 9 bases. V lost 4 bases, J lost 1 base, and 6 bases stayed unmatched. Germline V CDR1 and CDR2: LNHDA, SQIVND (reference sequence). The CDR3 has 16 residues. The CDR3 reads CASSTWDREGTDTQYF. In nucleotides, the CDR3 is TGTGCCAGTAGTACCTGGGACAGGGAAGGCACAGATACGCAGTATTTT.

The J gene is TRBJ2-7, the V gene TRBV7-9; 11 bases align to TRBD2. V lost 6 bases, J lost 4 bases, and 8 bases stayed unmatched. This CDR3 contains 15 residues. Germline loops: CDR1 SEHNR, CDR2 FQNEAQ (reference sequence). The CDR3 DNA reads as TGTGCCAGCAGTCTATATACTAGCGGGAGTTACGAGCAGTACTTC. It is translated as CASSLYTSGSYEQYF.

This chain joins TRBV10-3 and TRBJ2-1; D possibly corresponds to TRBD1 (5 bases). Trimming left V 7 bases short and J 0 bases short, with 10 bases between. Germline assignment: CDR1 ENHRY and CDR2 SYGVKD. The CDR3 has 14 residues. CDR3 loop: CAINFRVSYNEQFF. In DNA, the CDR3 is TGTGCCATCAACTTCAGGGTCTCCTACAATGAGCAGTTCTTC.

The chain employs TRBV7-9 and TRBJ2-7, with D possibly matching TRBD1 (6 bases). CDR1 and CDR2 from the germline V gene are SEHNR and FQNEAQ (reference sequence). This CDR3 is 16 amino acids long. The V end was cut by 4 bases, the J end by 1 base, with 17 bases between. CDR3 amino acids: CASSSAHGDTSYEQYF. The DNA for the CDR3 is TGTGCCAGCAGCTCAGCGCACGGGGACACGTCCTACGAGCAGTACTTC. Variable domain in full (rest from reference TRBV7-9 and TRBJ2-7): DTGVSQNPRHKITKRGQNVTFRCDPISEHNRLYWYRQTLGQGPEFLTYFQNEAQLEKSRLLSDRFSAERPKGSFSTLEIQRTEQGDSAMYLCASSSAHGDTSYEQYFGPGTRLTVT.

V is TRBV7-6 and J is TRBJ2-1; possible D gene TRBD2, 6 bases. CDR1 and CDR2 from the germline V gene are SGHVS and FNYEAQ. V was pared by 2 bases and J by 4 bases, with 12 bases between. The CDR3 extends over 15 amino acids. CDR3 loop: CASSLLAGPYNEQFF. The CDR3 nucleotides read TGTGCCAGCAGCTTACTGGCGGGACCTTACAATGAGCAGTTCTTC.

J is TRBJ2-1 and V is TRBV6-5; D remains ambiguous. Trimming took 4 bases from V and 7 from J, leaving 8 bases between them. Germline assignment: CDR1 MNHEY and CDR2 SVGAGI. CDR3 length: 12 amino acids. For the CDR3, the DNA is TGTGCCAGCAGTTTTTCGGGTAATGAGCAGTTCTTC. It translates to CASSFSGNEQFF.

The V call is TRBV27, the J call TRBJ2-2; D is unclear. This CDR3 comprises 16 residues. The germline gives CDR1 MNHEY, CDR2 SMNVEV (reference sequence). V lost 8 bases to trimming and J lost 7 bases, with 23 bases between them. CDR3 nucleotides: TGTGCCAGCCGATCGGGCGCTTACGGAGTTGTCGGGGAGCTGTTTTTT. This codes for CASRSGAYGVVGELFF.

The rearrangement uses TRBV28 and TRBJ1-5; D not certain. Germline values: CDR1 MDHEN, CDR2 SYDVKM. V lost 5 bases and J lost 1, with 12 bases in between. The CDR3 runs 15 residues. The CDR3 sequence is CASSPPQRSNQPQHF. CDR3 nucleotides: TGTGCCAGCAGTCCGCCCCAGAGGAGCAATCAGCCCCAGCATTTT.

The chain carries TRBV7-6 and TRBJ1-2; D remains unclear. Per germline, CDR1 SGHVS and CDR2 FNYEAQ. V shed 5 bases and J shed 6 bases, with 25 bases lying between them. The CDR3 is made up of 17 amino acids. The CDR3 spells CASSPTLGRAVNNGYTF. The CDR3, as DNA: TGTGCCAGCAGCCCAACCCTCGGCCGGGCGGTAAATAATGGCTACACCTTC.

CDR3 sequence reads: CASSQDPAGDYNEQFF. The DNA of the CDR3 is TGTGCCAGCAGCCAAGACCCAGCGGGGGACTACAATGAGCAGTTCTTC. The chain has TRBV4-2 and TRBJ2-1; 8 bases align to TRBD2. J lost 3 bases, V lost 0 bases, and 4 bases had no gene match. Germline assignment: CDR1 LGHNA and CDR2 YNFKEQ. CDR3 size: 16 residues.

In the case of this clone: Additional DNA sequences in this sample encode the identical CDR3. This chain links TRBV18 with TRBJ2-1; 14 bases match TRBD2. This CDR3 is 17 amino acids long. The germline V gene encodes CDR1 KGHSH and CDR2 LQKENI. The J segment lost 6 bases and the V segment lost 3 bases, leaving 7 bases of the junction unmatched. The CDR3 DNA is TGTGCCAGCTCACCCCCGGGACTAGCGGGAGTAAGCAATGAGCAGTTCTTC. Translated: CASSPPGLAGVSNEQFF.

The chain carries TRBV5-4 and TRBJ2-1; D is undetermined. V shed 3 bases and J shed 9 bases, with 7 bases lying between them. Germline lookup yields CDR1 SGHNT and CDR2 YYREEE (reference sequence). This CDR3 spans 11 amino acids. Written as DNA, the CDR3 is TGTGCCAGCAGCTGGAGTGGTGAGCAGTTCTTC. Translation: CASSWSGEQFF.

The V and J genes are TRBV7-2 and TRBJ1-1; D is unresolved. The CDR3 has 13 amino acids. Looked up from germline, CDR1 is SGHTA and CDR2 is FQGNSA. Trimming removed 4 bases from V and 5 bases from J, with 11 bases in between. In nucleotides, the CDR3 is TGTGCCAGCAGCTCCCTCTTGCTGACTGAAGCTTTCTTT. Protein: CASSSLLLTEAFF.

This clone was recorded a few times. The chain combines TRBV7-9 with TRBJ2-2; 11 bases agree with TRBD1. The V segment lost 0 bases and the J segment 6 bases; nucleotides outside the gene matches: 3. Germline CDR1 SEHNR, CDR2 FQNEAQ (reference sequence). The CDR3 extends over 16 amino acids. CDR3 bases: TGTGCCAGCAGCTTAGCGGACAGGGGGCCCGCCGGGGAGCTGTTTTTT. Translation gives CASSLADRGPAGELFF.

In regard to this clone: The same CDR3 is also encoded by other DNA sequences in this sample. The CDR3 loop reads CASSFGGNTEAFF. CDR3 sequence (DNA): TGTGCCAGCAGTTTTGGAGGGAACACTGAAGCTTTCTTT. V is TRBV27 and J is TRBJ1-1; D is undetermined. The CDR3 has 13 amino acids. The V gene lost 3 bases and the J gene lost 1 base, with 6 bases spanning the gap. Looked up from germline, CDR1 is MNHEY and CDR2 is SMNVEV (reference sequence).

This clone was observed a single time. The V call is TRBV29-1, the J call TRBJ1-2; TRBD1 aligns across 7 bases. The CDR3 covers 13 residues. Germline assignment: CDR1 SQVTM and CDR2 ANQGSEA. J gave up 7 bases and V 6 bases, and 11 bases lay outside the gene matches. CDR3 nucleotide sequence: TGCAGCGTGATCGGGAGGGGGCTGAGTGGCTACACCTTC. Its protein product is CSVIGRGLSGYTF.

The rearrangement uses TRBV5-6 and TRBJ2-3; TRBD2 matches at 8 bases. The CDR3 contains 13 residues. Germline V gene data show CDR1 as SGHDT and CDR2 as YYEEEE. V was pared by 2 bases and J by 10 bases, with 6 bases of the junction left unmatched. CDR3 nucleotide sequence: TGTGCCAGCAGCTTCGGGCTAGCGGGTTCGCAGTATTTT. This sequence encodes CASSFGLAGSQYF.

The chain recombines TRBV10-1 with TRBJ2-5; perhaps TRBD2 as D (6 bases). The length of the CDR3 is 11 residues. CDR1 WNHNN and CDR2 SYGVQD come from the germline V gene (reference sequence). The V gene lost 11 bases and the J gene lost 4 bases, with 11 bases spanning the gap. CDR3 sequence reads: CAPWGLETQYF. The CDR3 coding sequence is TGCGCCCCTTGGGGACTAGAGACCCAGTACTTC.

This clone has only one observation. CDR3 in DNA: TGTGCCAGCAGCTTAGTTAGCGGGAGAGAATACGAGCAGTACTTC. It translates to CASSLVSGREYEQYF. V gene TRBV11-2 combines with J gene TRBJ2-7; 9 bases align to TRBD2. CDR1 and CDR2 from the germline V gene are SGHAT and FQNNGV. The junction had 5 bases not matched to a gene; V was cut back by 1 base and J by 4 bases. The CDR3 extends over 15 amino acids. Complete variable domain (other parts from reference TRBV11-2 and TRBJ2-7): EAGVAQSPRYKIIEKRQSVAFWCNPISGHATLYWYQQILGQGPKLLIQFQNNGVVDDSQLPKDRFSAERLKGVDSTLKIQPAKLEDSAVYLCASSLVSGREYEQYFGPGTRLTVT.

The CDR3 here is CASSYSPSGLTDTQYF. CDR3 coding DNA: TGTGCCAGCAGTTACAGCCCTAGCGGATTGACAGATACGCAGTATTTT. The rearrangement joins TRBV6-5 to TRBJ2-3; 7 bases line up with TRBD2. Germline lookup yields CDR1 MNHEY and CDR2 SVGAGI. This CDR3 has 16 amino acids. After removal of 2 bases from V and 3 bases from J, the junction contained 8 bases not matched to a gene.

The chain combines TRBV5-1 with TRBJ2-7; 10 bases align to TRBD1. Germline trimming cut 4 bases from V and 5 bases from J; bases unmatched to any gene: 9. Germline CDR1 and CDR2: SGHRS and YFSETQ. This CDR3 is built from 15 residues. The CDR3 DNA reads as TGCGCCAGCAGCGAGGGACAGGGGTTTGGCAACGAGCAGTACTTC. Translation gives CASSEGQGFGNEQYF. The entire variable domain, with the rest obtained from reference TRBV5-1 and TRBJ2-7, is as follows: KAGVTQTPRYLIKTRGQQVTLSCSPISGHRSVSWYQQTPGQGLQFLFEYFSETQRNKGNFPGRFSGRQFSNSRSEMNVSTLELGDSALYLCASSEGQGFGNEQYFGPGTRLTVT.

Worth noting for this clone: One end of the junction does not line up with germline, which may come from a read error. The CDR3 bases are TGTGCCAGCAGCGCAGCCGGAGAGCTGTTCTTC. It specifies CASSAAGELFF. This chain uses TRBV7-8 with TRBJ2-1; D unclear. Germline CDR1 is SGHVS and CDR2 is FQNEAQ. This CDR3 is 11 amino acids long. The full variable domain, in which reference TRBV7-8 and TRBJ2-1 provide the parts outside the CDR3, is GAGVSQSPRYKVAKRGQDVALRCDPISGHVSLFWYQQALGQGPEFLTYFQNEAQLDKSGLPSDRFFAERPEGSVSTLKIQRTQQEDSAVYLCASSAAGELFFGPGTRLTVL.

The CDR3 spells CASGRETQYF. For the CDR3, the DNA is TGTGCCAGCGGACGGGAGACCCAGTACTTC. V is TRBV27 and J is TRBJ2-5; no clear D. The V gene lost 8 bases and the J gene lost 5 bases, with 6 bases spanning the gap. Germline V CDR1 and CDR2: MNHEY, SMNVEV (reference sequence). The CDR3 runs 10 residues.

The chain employs TRBV7-8 and TRBJ2-7; 9 bases map to TRBD1. CDR1 SGHVS and CDR2 FQNEAQ come from the germline V gene. V dropped 5 bases and J dropped 4; count of bases not matched to a gene: 9. This CDR3 is built from 15 residues. CDR3 amino acids: CASSRPGQGVYEQYF. The CDR3 coding sequence is TGTGCCAGCAGCCGACCGGGACAGGGAGTTTACGAGCAGTACTTC.